Listed below are T cell receptor beta chains from one sample, sequenced in a study of T-cell memory formation after mild COVID-19. Using its own MiXCR run on the 5' RACE reads, TCRdb lists one record per CDR3 protein. The sample consists of 550,000 to 700,000 distinct CDR3 sequences, over 15% of them appearing once. The sample was PBMCs or a T cell subset sorted from them (not recorded which). The receptor set was obtained from an adult woman who had mild COVID-19 (a few samples of this study predate the infection). Cell type and time point are not known. The CDR3 runs from the conserved cysteine through the conserved F or W. A D gene is named only where the DNA matches it firmly. Rows may omit the clone size; those that give it use once, few, many or a size class.

CDR3: CASSYRPGGYGYTF; DNA: TGTGCCAGCAGTTACCGTCCAGGGGGTTATGGCTACACCTTC; D: TRBD1; V: TRBV6-5; J: TRBJ1-2; size: few
CDR3: CASSEWVADLTGELFF; DNA: TGTGCCAGCAGTGAGTGGGTAGCGGACCTCACCGGGGAGCTGTTTTTT; D: -; V: TRBV2; J: TRBJ2-2; size: -
CDR3: CASSLATTYNEQFF; DNA: TGCGCCAGCAGCTTGGCCACAACCTACAATGAGCAGTTCTTC; D: -; V: TRBV5-1; J: TRBJ2-1; size: many
CDR3: CASRPLQGAGNEQYF; DNA: TGTGCCAGCAGACCCTTACAGGGGGCGGGGAACGAGCAGTACTTC; D: TRBD1; V: TRBV6-6; J: TRBJ2-7; size: many
CDR3: CASSLSGEGKNIQYF; DNA: TGTGCCAGCAGTCTATCAGGGGAGGGCAAAAACATTCAGTACTTC; D: -; V: TRBV12-3/TRBV12-4; J: TRBJ2-4; size: few
CDR3: CAWIGSDGYTF; DNA: TGTGCCTGGATTGGATCGGATGGCTACACCTTC; D: -; V: TRBV30; J: TRBJ1-2; size: -
CDR3: CAIGGQVTYNEQFF; DNA: TGTGCCATCGGTGGACAGGTCACCTACAATGAGCAGTTCTTC; D: TRBD1; V: TRBV10-3; J: TRBJ2-1; size: few
CDR3: CASSLGLQGKNTGELFF; DNA: TGTGCCAGCAGCTTAGGGTTACAGGGGAAGAACACCGGGGAGCTGTTTTTT; D: TRBD1; V: TRBV7-8; J: TRBJ2-2; size: -
CDR3: CASRPDGGSGGYTF; DNA: TGTGCCAGCAGGCCCGATGGGGGTTCGGGCGGCTACACCTTC; D: -; V: TRBV12-3/TRBV12-4; J: TRBJ1-2; size: -
CDR3: CSVGRFGDREDHIAWGANVLTF; DNA: TGCAGCGTTGGCCGCTTCGGGGACAGAGAAGATCATATCGCTTGGGGGGCCAACGTCCTGACTTTC; D: TRBD1; V: TRBV29-1; J: TRBJ2-6; size: -
CDR3: CASSQVLLASGANVLTF; DNA: TGCGCCAGCAGCCAAGTATTGCTGGCCTCCGGGGCCAACGTCCTGACTTTC; D: -; V: TRBV4-1; J: TRBJ2-6; size: few
CDR3: CASSDPGLDHIEQFF; DNA: TGTGCCAGCAGTGACCCGGGACTAGACCATATAGAGCAGTTCTTC; D: TRBD2; V: TRBV2; J: TRBJ2-1; size: many
CDR3: CSASPGGKSTDTQYF; DNA: TGCAGTGCTAGTCCGGGGGGGAAGAGCACAGATACGCAGTATTTT; D: TRBD2; V: TRBV20-1; J: TRBJ2-3; size: -
CDR3: CASSRGQPDWSNSPLHF; DNA: TGTGCCAGCAGCCGCGGACAGCCGGACTGGAGTAATTCACCCCTCCACTTT; D: -; V: TRBV9; J: TRBJ1-6; size: few
CDR3: CSVVPAGGSTDTQYF; DNA: TGCAGCGTTGTCCCGGCAGGAGGTAGCACAGATACGCAGTATTTT; D: -; V: TRBV29-1; J: TRBJ2-3; size: -
CDR3: CSAKEAGRTNTEAFF; DNA: TGCAGTGCAAAGGAGGCAGGGCGGACGAACACTGAAGCTTTCTTT; D: -; V: TRBV20-1; J: TRBJ1-1; size: few
CDR3: CASSRTGRNYGYTF; DNA: TGTGCCAGCAGCCGGACAGGGAGAAACTATGGCTACACCTTC; D: TRBD1; V: TRBV13; J: TRBJ1-2; size: -
CDR3: CSARVPGGEKLFF; DNA: TGCAGTGCTAGAGTGCCAGGGGGTGAAAAACTGTTTTTT; D: TRBD1; V: TRBV20-1; J: TRBJ1-4; size: few
CDR3: CASSPRGLGTEAFF; DNA: TGTGCCAGCAGCCCCAGGGGGCTTGGCACTGAAGCTTTCTTT; D: TRBD1; V: TRBV7-8; J: TRBJ1-1; size: -
CDR3: CASSGRSDTEAFF; DNA: TGTGCCAGCAGTGGCAGGAGTGACACTGAAGCTTTCTTT; D: -; V: TRBV14; J: TRBJ1-1; size: -
CDR3: CASSLGGLAGAKNIQYF; DNA: TGTGCCAGCAGCTTAGGTGGCCTAGCGGGAGCCAAAAACATTCAGTACTTC; D: TRBD2; V: TRBV11-3; J: TRBJ2-4; size: -
CDR3: CASSPRGTGLNEQFF; DNA: TGTGCCAGCAGCCCCCGGGGGACTGGTCTAAATGAGCAGTTCTTC; D: -; V: TRBV11-2; J: TRBJ2-1; size: few
CDR3: CASSLAAYTDTQYF; DNA: TGCGCCAGCAGCTTGGCGGCCTATACAGATACGCAGTATTTT; D: -; V: TRBV5-1; J: TRBJ2-3; size: -
CDR3: CASSLTREYTF; DNA: TGTGCCAGCAGCTTGACTAGAGAATACACCTTC; D: -; V: TRBV5-6; J: TRBJ1-2; size: -
CDR3: CSAADSDRINEKLFF; DNA: TGCAGTGCTGCCGACTCGGACAGGATTAATGAAAAACTGTTTTTT; D: TRBD1; V: TRBV20-1; J: TRBJ1-4; size: -
CDR3: CASSYLRTGYYEQYF; DNA: TGTGCCAGCAGTTACTTACGGACAGGCTACTACGAGCAGTACTTC; D: TRBD1; V: TRBV6-2/TRBV6-3; J: TRBJ2-7; size: few
CDR3: CASRTGGAVDTQYF; DNA: TGTGCCAGTAGAACAGGGGGCGCGGTTGATACGCAGTATTTT; D: TRBD1; V: TRBV19; J: TRBJ2-3; size: -
CDR3: CASSRWRAGNSYEQYF; DNA: TGCGCCAGCAGCAGATGGAGGGCAGGAAACTCCTACGAGCAGTACTTC; D: -; V: TRBV5-1; J: TRBJ2-7; size: many
CDR3: CASSPGGMEEKLFF; DNA: TGCGCCAGCAGCCCCGGTGGGATGGAGGAAAAACTGTTTTTT; D: -; V: TRBV5-1; J: TRBJ1-4; size: many
CDR3: CASSELLDRGPEAFF; DNA: TGTGCCAGCAGTGAATTATTGGACAGGGGGCCTGAAGCTTTCTTT; D: TRBD1; V: TRBV6-1; J: TRBJ1-1; size: -
CDR3: CSVGTGWGMNTEAFF; DNA: TGCAGCGTAGGAACAGGTTGGGGCATGAACACTGAAGCTTTCTTT; D: -; V: TRBV29-1; J: TRBJ1-1; size: -
CDR3: CASSPPTDPVEQYF; DNA: TGTGCCAGCTCACCACCGACGGACCCCGTCGAGCAGTACTTC; D: -; V: TRBV18; J: TRBJ2-7; size: -
CDR3: CSARGLAGALSSYNEQFF; DNA: TGCAGTGCTAGAGGACTAGCGGGGGCCTTAAGCTCCTACAATGAGCAGTTCTTC; D: TRBD2; V: TRBV20-1; J: TRBJ2-1; size: few
CDR3: CSARDPRKSVEQYF; DNA: TGCAGTGCTAGAGATCCCCGTAAATCTGTCGAGCAGTACTTC; D: -; V: TRBV20-1; J: TRBJ2-7; size: -
CDR3: CASSPPGKLSRAGELFF; DNA: TGTGCCAGCTCACCACCGGGAAAACTCAGTCGGGCCGGGGAGCTGTTTTTT; D: -; V: TRBV18; J: TRBJ2-2; size: -
CDR3: CAISESGTSGDEQFF; DNA: TGTGCCATCAGTGAGTCGGGGACTAGCGGGGACGAGCAGTTCTTC; D: TRBD2; V: TRBV10-3; J: TRBJ2-1; size: -
CDR3: CASSPGTLYEQYF; DNA: TGTGCCAGCAGTCCCGGGACCCTCTACGAGCAGTACTTC; D: -; V: TRBV12-3/TRBV12-4; J: TRBJ2-7; size: many
CDR3: CSGFTSYTGELFF; DNA: TGCAGCGGCTTCACTAGCTATACCGGGGAGCTGTTTTTT; D: -; V: TRBV29-1; J: TRBJ2-2; size: few
CDR3: CASSFIDRFNEQFF; DNA: TGTGCCAGCAGTTTCATTGACAGGTTCAATGAGCAGTTCTTC; D: -; V: TRBV6-1; J: TRBJ2-1; size: many
CDR3: CSARAITQSQHF; DNA: TGCAGTGCTAGAGCTATCACTCAGTCCCAGCATTTT; D: -; V: TRBV20-1; J: TRBJ1-5; size: -
CDR3: CASSSQGDEQYF; DNA: TGTGCCAGCAGCTCCCAGGGCGACGAGCAGTACTTC; D: -; V: TRBV7-2; J: TRBJ2-7; size: few
CDR3: CASSYGWNTEAFF; DNA: TGTGCCAGCAGTTACGGGTGGAACACTGAAGCTTTCTTT; D: -; V: TRBV6-2/TRBV6-3; J: TRBJ1-1; size: few
CDR3: CASSYSLVGEKLFF; DNA: TGTGCCAGCAGTTACTCTCTGGTTGGCGAAAAACTGTTTTTT; D: -; V: TRBV6-5; J: TRBJ1-4; size: few
CDR3: CASSLDQSMNTEAFF; DNA: TGCGCCAGCAGCTTGGACCAGTCGATGAACACTGAAGCTTTCTTT; D: -; V: TRBV5-1; J: TRBJ1-1; size: few
CDR3: CASSHNPGVGNEQFF; DNA: TGCGCCAGCAGCCATAACCCGGGAGTGGGCAATGAGCAGTTCTTC; D: -; V: TRBV4-1; J: TRBJ2-1; size: few
CDR3: CASSTAAGGDLYEQYF; DNA: TGTGCCAGCAGTACGGCGGCAGGGGGGGATCTCTACGAGCAGTACTTC; D: -; V: TRBV27; J: TRBJ2-7; size: few
CDR3: CASRPSHFGYEQYF; DNA: TGTGCCAGCAGGCCGAGTCATTTCGGCTACGAGCAGTACTTC; D: -; V: TRBV2; J: TRBJ2-7; size: -
CDR3: CASSQRGNPSTDTQYF; DNA: TGCGCCAGCAGCCAAAGGGGGAACCCTAGCACAGATACGCAGTATTTT; D: -; V: TRBV5-1; J: TRBJ2-3; size: few